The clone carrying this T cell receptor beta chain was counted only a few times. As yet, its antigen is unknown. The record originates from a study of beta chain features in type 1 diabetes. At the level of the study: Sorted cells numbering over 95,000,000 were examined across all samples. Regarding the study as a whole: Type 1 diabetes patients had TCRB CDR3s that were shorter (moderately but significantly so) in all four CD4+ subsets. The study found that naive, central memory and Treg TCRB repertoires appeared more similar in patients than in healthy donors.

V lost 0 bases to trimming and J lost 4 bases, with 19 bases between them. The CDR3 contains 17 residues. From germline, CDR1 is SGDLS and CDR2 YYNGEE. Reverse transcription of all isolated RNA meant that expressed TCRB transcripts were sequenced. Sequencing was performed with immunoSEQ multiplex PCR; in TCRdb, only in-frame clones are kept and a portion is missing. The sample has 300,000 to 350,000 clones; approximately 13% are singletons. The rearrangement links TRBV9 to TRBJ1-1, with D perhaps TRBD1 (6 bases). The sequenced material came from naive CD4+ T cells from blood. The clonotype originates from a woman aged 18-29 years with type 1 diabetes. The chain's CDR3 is CASSVASGGGVSTEAFF. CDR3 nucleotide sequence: TGTGCCAGCAGCGTAGCATCCGGCGGGGGCGTTAGCACTGAAGCTTTCTTT.